This T cell receptor beta chain is drawn from a study of blood T cell repertoires in COVID-19. Study overall: Material from acute and convalescent COVID-19 was sourced from the United States, Italy and Spain.

This CDR3 has 16 residues. CDR1 and CDR2 from the germline V gene are SGHTA and FQGNSA. Trimming removed 0 bases from V and 2 bases from J, with 10 bases in between. Assay used: immunoSEQ multiplex PCR; TCRdb lists only in-frame clones, some missing. The sample consists of more than 30,000 clones, about 88% of them appearing once. Specimen: peripheral blood. V and J are TRBV7-2 and TRBJ2-2; D remains ambiguous. This clonotype was obtained from a man aged 60-69 years with active COVID-19. CDR3 DNA: TGTGCCAGCAGCTTAGCGGTCGGCGGAAACACCGGGGAGCTGTTTTTT. Protein sequence: CASSLAVGGNTGELFF.